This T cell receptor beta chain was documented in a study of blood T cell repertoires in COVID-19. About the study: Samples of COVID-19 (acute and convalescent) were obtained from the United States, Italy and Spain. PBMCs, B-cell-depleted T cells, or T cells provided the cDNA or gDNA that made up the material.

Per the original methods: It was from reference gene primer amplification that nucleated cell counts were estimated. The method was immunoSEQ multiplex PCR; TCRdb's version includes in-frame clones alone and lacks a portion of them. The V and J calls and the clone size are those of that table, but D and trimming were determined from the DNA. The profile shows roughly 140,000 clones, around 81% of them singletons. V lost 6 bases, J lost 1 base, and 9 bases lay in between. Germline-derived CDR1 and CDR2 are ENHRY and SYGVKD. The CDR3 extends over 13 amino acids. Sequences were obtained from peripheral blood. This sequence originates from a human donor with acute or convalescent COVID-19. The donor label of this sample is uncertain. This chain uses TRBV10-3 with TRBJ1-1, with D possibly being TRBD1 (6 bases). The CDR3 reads CAIRGAANTEAFF. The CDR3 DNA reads TGTGCCATCAGGGGGGCGGCGAACACTGAAGCTTTCTTT.